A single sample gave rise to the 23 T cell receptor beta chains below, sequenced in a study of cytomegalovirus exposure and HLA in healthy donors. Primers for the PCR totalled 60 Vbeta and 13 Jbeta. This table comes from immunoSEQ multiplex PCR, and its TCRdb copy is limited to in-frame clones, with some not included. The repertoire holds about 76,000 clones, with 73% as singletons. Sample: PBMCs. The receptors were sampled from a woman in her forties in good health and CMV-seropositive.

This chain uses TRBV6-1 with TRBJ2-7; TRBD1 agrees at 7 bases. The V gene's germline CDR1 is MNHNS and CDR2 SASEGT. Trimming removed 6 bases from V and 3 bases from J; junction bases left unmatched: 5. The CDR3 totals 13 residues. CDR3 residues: CASRWDRLYEQYF. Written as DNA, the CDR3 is TGTGCCAGCAGGTGGGACAGACTCTACGAGCAGTACTTC.

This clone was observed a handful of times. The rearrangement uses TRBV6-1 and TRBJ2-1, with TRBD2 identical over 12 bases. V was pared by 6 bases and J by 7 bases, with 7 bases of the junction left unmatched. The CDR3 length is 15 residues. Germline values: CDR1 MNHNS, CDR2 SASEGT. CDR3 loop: CASSATSGSLNEQFF. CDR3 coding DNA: TGTGCCAGCAGCGCGACTAGCGGGAGTCTGAATGAGCAGTTCTTC.

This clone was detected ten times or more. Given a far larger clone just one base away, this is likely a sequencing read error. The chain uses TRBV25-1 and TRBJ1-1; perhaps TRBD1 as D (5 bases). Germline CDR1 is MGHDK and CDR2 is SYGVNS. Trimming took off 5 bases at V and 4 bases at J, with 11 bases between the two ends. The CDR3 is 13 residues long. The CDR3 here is CASSIRGITEAFF. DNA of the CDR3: TGTGCCAGCAGTATAAGGGGCATCACTGAAGCTTTCTTT.

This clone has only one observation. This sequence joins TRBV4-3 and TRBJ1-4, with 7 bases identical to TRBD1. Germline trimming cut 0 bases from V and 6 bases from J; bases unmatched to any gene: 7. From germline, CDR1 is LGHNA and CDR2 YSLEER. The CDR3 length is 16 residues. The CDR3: CASSQDWAGGHEKLFF. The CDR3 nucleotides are TGCGCCAGCAGCCAAGACTGGGCAGGGGGACATGAAAAACTGTTTTTT.

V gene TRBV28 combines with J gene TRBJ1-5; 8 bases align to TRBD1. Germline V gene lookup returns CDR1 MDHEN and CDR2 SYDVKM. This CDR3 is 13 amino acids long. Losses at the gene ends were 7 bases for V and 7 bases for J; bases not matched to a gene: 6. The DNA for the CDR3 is TGTGCCAGCACCCGGACAGGGCTGCAGCCCCAGCATTTT. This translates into CASTRTGLQPQHF.

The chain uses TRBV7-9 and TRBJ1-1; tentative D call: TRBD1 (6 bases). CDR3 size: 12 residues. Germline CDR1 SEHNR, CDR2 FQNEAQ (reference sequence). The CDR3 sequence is CALIGRGTEAFF. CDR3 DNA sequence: TGTGCGCTTATTGGTAGGGGGACTGAAGCTTTCTTT.

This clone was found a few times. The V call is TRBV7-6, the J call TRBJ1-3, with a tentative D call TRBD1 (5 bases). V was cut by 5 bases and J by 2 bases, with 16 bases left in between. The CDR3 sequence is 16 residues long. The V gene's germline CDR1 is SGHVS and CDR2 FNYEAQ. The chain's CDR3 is CASSAAVWGTGNTIYF. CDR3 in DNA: TGTGCCAGCAGCGCAGCCGTCTGGGGCACTGGAAACACCATATATTTT.

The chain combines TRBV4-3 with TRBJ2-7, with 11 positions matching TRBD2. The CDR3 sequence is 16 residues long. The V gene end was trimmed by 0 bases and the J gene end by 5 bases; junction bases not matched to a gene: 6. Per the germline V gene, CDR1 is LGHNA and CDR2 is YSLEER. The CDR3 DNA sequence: TGCGCCAGCAGCCAAGATGGAACTAGCGGGAGTAACGAGCAGTACTTC. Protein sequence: CASSQDGTSGSNEQYF.

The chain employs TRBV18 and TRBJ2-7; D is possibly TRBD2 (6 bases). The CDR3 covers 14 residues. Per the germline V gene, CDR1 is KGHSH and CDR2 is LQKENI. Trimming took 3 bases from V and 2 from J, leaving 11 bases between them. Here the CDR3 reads CASSPGGPTYEQYF. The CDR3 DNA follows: TGTGCCAGCTCACCGGGGGGACCAACCTACGAGCAGTACTTC.

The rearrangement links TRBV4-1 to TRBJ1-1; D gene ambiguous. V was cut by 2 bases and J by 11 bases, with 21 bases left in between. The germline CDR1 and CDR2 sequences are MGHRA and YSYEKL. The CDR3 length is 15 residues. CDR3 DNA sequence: TGCGCCAGCAGCCAAAACCCCCTAAACAACTACGGGGCTTTCTTT. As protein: CASSQNPLNNYGAFF.

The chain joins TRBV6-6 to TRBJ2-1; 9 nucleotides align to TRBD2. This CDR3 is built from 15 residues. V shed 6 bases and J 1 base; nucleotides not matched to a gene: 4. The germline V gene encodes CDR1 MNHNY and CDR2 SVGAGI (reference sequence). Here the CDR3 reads CASSHLAGSYNEQFF. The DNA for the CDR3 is TGTGCCAGCAGCCATCTAGCGGGGTCCTACAATGAGCAGTTCTTC.

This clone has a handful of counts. Written as DNA, the CDR3 is TGTGCCAGCAGCTTAGATCAGCGGACTGAAGCTTTCTTT. Amino acid sequence: CASSLDQRTEAFF. The chain has TRBV7-9 and TRBJ1-1; D is uncertain. CDR3 length: 13 amino acids. The V gene's germline CDR1 is SEHNR and CDR2 FQNEAQ (reference sequence). Trimming removed 1 base at V and 5 bases at J, with 8 bases between.

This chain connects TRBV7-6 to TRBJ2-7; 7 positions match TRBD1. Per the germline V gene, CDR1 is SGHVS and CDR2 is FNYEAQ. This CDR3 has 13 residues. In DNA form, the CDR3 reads TGTGCAGTTGGTGGACAGGAAACCTACGAGCAGTACTTC. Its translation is CAVGGQETYEQYF.

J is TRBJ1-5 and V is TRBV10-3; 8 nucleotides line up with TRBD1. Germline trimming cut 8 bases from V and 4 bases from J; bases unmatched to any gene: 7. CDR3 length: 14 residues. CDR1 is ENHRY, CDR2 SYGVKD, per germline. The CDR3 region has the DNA TGTGCCATCGGGACAGGAACTAGAAATCAGCCCCAGCATTTT. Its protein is CAIGTGTRNQPQHF.

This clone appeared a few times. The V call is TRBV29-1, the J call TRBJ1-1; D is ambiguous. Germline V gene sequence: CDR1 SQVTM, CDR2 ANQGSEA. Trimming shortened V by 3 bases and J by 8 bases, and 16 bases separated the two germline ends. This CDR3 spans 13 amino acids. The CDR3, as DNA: TGCAGCGTTGATGAACAGCGGGGAGCCGAAGCTTTCTTT. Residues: CSVDEQRGAEAFF.

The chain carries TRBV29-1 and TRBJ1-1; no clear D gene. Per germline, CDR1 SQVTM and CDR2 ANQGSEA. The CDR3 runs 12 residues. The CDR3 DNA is TGCGCGGGGTGGATCCCAAACACTGAAGCTTTCTTT. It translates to CAGWIPNTEAFF.

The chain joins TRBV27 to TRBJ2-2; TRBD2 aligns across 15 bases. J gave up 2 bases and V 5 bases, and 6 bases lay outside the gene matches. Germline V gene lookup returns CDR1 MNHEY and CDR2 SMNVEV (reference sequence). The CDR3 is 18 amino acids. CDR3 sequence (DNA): TGTGCCAGCAGTCCCGGACTAGCGGGGGGGCTAAACACCGGGGAGCTGTTTTTT. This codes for CASSPGLAGGLNTGELFF.

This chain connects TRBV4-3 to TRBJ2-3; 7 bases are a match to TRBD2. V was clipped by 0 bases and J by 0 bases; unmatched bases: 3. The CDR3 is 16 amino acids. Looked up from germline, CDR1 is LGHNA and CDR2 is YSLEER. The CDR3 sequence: CASSQEDSGSTDTQYF. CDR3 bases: TGCGCCAGCAGCCAAGAAGATAGCGGGAGCACAGATACGCAGTATTTT.

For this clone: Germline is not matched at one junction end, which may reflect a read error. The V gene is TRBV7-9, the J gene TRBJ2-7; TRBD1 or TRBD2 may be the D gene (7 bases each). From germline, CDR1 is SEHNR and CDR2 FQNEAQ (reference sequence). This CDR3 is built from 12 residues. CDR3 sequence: CSSGTVLYEQYF. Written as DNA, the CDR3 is TGTTCCAGCGGGACAGTTCTTTACGAGCAGTACTTC.

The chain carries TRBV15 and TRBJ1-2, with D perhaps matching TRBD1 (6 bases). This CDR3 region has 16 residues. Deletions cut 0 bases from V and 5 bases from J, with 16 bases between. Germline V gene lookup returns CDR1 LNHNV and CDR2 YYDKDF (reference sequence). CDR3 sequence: CATSREGQGNLYGYTF. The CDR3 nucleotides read TGTGCCACCAGCAGAGAAGGGCAGGGGAATTTATATGGCTACACCTTC.

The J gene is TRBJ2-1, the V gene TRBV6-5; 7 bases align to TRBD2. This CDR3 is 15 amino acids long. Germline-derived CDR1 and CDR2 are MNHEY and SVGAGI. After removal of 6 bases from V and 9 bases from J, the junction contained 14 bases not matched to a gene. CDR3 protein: CASSRSVGGPGEQFF. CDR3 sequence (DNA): TGTGCCAGCAGCAGGAGTGTGGGAGGGCCTGGTGAGCAGTTCTTC.

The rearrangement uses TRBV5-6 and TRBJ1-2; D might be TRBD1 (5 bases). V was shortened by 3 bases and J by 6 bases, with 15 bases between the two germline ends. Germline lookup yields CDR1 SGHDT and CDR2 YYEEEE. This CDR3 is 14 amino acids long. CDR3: CASSWPDPRDGYTF. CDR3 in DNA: TGTGCCAGCAGCTGGCCGGATCCCAGGGATGGCTACACCTTC.

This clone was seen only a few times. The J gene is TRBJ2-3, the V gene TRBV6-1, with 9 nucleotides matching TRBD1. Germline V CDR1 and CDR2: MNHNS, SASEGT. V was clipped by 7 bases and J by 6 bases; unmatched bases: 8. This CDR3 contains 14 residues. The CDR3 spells CASIKQGAADTQYF. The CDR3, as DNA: TGTGCCAGCATTAAACAGGGGGCGGCGGATACGCAGTATTTT.